In this sample, the clone carrying this TCR beta chain turned up once. The V gene's germline CDR1 is SGHRS and CDR2 YFSETQ. This CDR3 is 14 amino acids long. Trimming stripped 6 bases from V and 1 base from J, with 12 bases between. The data were taken from a study of Ad26.COV2.S vaccination and SARS-CoV-2 variants. The overall study: A participant enrolled in the COV1001 Ad26.COV2.S trial arm provided the sample.

The sample's treatment: around 19 received Ad26.COV2.S at low or high dose, single or two shots; about five received placebo; per-sample allocation not given. The samples were gathered on day 63 after the first injection of vaccine or placebo. An adult of 18-55 years in Boston served as donor. Clones were read by immunoSEQ multiplex PCR, and TCRdb kept only the in-frame ones, dropping some. The table has 300,000 to 400,000 clones, more than 75% seen once. The genes are TRBV5-1 and TRBJ2-3; D possibly corresponds to TRBD2 (6 bases). This clonotype was sampled from a person aged 18 to 59 who received the Ad26.COV2.S COVID-19 vaccine or a placebo. The sample was peripheral blood, taken in a trial of Ad26.COV2.S vaccine versus placebo. For the CDR3, the DNA is TGCGCCAGCATTGAGGGAGGTGGCACAGATACGCAGTATTTT. Amino acids: CASIEGGGTDTQYF.